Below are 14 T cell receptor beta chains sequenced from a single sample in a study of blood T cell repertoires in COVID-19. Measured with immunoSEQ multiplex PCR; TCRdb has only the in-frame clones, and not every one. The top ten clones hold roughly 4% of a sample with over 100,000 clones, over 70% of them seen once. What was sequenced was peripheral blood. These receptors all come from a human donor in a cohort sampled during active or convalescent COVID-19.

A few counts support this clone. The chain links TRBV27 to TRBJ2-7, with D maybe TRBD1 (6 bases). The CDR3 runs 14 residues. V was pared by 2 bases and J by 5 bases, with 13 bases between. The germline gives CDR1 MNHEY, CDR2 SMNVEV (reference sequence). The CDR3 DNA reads TGTGCCAGCAGTTTAGGCGGCAGGGGCAACGAGCAGTACTTC. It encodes CASSLGGRGNEQYF.

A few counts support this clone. Written as DNA, the CDR3 is TGTGCCAGCAGCCCATCTGGGGGCGTTGTGACTGAAGCTTTCTTT. Residues: CASSPSGGVVTEAFF. The gene calls are TRBV6-2 or TRBV6-3 and TRBJ1-1; a weak D match, TRBD1 (6 bases). Germline CDR1 reads MNHEY; CDR2 reads SVGEGT. V was shortened by 6 bases and J by 5 bases, with 19 bases between the two germline ends. This CDR3 comprises 15 residues.

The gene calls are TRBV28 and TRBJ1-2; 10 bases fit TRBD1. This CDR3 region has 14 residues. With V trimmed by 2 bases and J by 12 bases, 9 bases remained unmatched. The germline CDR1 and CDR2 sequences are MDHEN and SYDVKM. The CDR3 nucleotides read TGTGCCAGCAGTTTACCCTCGGGACAGGGGACCAACACCTTC. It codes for CASSLPSGQGTNTF.

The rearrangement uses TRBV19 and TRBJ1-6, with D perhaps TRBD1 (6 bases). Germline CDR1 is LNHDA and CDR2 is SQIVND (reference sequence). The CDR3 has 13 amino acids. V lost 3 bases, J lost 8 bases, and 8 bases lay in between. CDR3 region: CASSIKGDSPLHF. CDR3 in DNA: TGTGCCAGTAGTATTAAGGGGGATTCACCCCTCCACTTT.

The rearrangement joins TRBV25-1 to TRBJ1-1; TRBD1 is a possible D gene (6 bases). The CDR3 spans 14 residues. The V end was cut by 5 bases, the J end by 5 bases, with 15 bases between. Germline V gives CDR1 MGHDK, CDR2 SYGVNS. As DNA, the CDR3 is TGTGCCAGCAGTTTGCCAGGGGACGGTACTGAAGCTTTCTTT. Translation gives CASSLPGDGTEAFF. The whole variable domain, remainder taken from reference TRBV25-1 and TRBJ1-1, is EADIYQTPRYLVIGTGKKITLECSQTMGHDKMYWYQQDPGMELHLIHYSYGVNSTEKGDLSSESTVSRIRTEHFPLTLESARPSHTSQYLCASSLPGDGTEAFFGQGTRLTVV.

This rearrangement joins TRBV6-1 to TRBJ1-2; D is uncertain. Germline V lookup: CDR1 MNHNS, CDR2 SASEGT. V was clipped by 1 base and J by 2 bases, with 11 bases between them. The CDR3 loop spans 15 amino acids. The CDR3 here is CASSEVSGSNYGYTF. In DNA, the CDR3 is TGTGCCAGCAGTGAAGTCAGCGGTTCAAACTATGGCTACACCTTC.

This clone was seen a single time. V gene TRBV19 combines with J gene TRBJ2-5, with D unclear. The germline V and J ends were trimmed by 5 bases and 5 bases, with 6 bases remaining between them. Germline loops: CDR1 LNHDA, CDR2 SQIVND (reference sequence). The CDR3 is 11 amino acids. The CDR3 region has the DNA TGTGCCAGTAGTTTGAGGGAGACCCAGTACTTC. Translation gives CASSLRETQYF.

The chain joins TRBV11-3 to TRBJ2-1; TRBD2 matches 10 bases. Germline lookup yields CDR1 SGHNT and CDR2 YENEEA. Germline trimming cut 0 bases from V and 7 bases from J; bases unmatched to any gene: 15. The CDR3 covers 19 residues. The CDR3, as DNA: TGTGCCAGCAGCTTAGATCTCGGGTCTAGCGGGGGATCAGGGAATGAGCAGTTCTTC. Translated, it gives CASSLDLGSSGGSGNEQFF.

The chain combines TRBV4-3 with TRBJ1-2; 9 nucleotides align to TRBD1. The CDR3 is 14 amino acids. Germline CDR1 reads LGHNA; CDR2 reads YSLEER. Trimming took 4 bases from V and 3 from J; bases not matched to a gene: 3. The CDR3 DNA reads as TGCGCCAGCAGCCCGACAGGGGGGGACTATGGCTACACCTTC. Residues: CASSPTGGDYGYTF.

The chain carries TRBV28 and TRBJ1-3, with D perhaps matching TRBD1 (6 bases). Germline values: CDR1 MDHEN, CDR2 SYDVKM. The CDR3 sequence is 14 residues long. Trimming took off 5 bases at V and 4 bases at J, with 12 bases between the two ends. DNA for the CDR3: TGTGCCAGCAGTATTACTACAGGGGGAAACACCATATATTTT. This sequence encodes CASSITTGGNTIYF.

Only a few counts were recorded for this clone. The CDR3 DNA follows: TGTGCCAGCAGCGGCGGAGGCCTCCTCACAGATACGCAGTATTTT. It is translated as CASSGGGLLTDTQYF. The chain links TRBV28 to TRBJ2-3; possibly TRBD2 for D (5 bases). CDR1 is MDHEN and CDR2 is SYDVKM in the germline V gene. The CDR3 has 15 residues. The V end lost 6 bases, the J end lost 2 bases, and 15 bases lay between the germline ends.

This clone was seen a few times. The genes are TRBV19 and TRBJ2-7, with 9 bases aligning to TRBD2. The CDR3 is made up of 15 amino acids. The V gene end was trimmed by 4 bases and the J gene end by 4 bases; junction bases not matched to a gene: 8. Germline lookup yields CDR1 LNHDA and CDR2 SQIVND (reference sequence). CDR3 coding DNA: TGTGCCAGTAGTACCCAAGCGGGAGGACGATACGAGCAGTACTTC. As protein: CASSTQAGGRYEQYF.

The CDR3 region has the DNA TGCAGCGTTGAAGATGGGACTAGCGGGAGGGCCCAGTACTTC. Translation: CSVEDGTSGRAQYF. This chain joins TRBV29-1 and TRBJ2-5; 16 bases match TRBD2. CDR3 size: 14 residues. J gave up 9 bases and V 0 bases, and 1 base lay outside the gene matches. Germline V CDR1 and CDR2: SQVTM, ANQGSEA.

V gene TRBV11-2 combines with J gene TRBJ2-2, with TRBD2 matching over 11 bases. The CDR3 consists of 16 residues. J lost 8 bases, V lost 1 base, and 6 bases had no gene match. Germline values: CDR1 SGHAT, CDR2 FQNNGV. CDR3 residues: CASSLALAGGRGELFF. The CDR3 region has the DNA TGTGCCAGCAGCTTAGCCCTAGCGGGAGGTCGTGGGGAGCTGTTTTTT.